Only one count was recorded for the clone carrying this T cell receptor beta chain. The antigen is undetermined. The data originate from a study of cytomegalovirus exposure and HLA in healthy donors. Study-wide points: A later analysis, which compared TCR beta chains of equal frequency, found the HLA-associated ones more clonally expanded.

The PCR had 60 Vbeta and 13 Jbeta primers. Assay used: immunoSEQ multiplex PCR; TCRdb lists only in-frame clones, some missing. The sample gives fewer than 200,000 clones, roughly 80% of which show up once; roughly 2% is in the top ten. Germline values: CDR1 LGHNA, CDR2 YSLEER. The V segment lost 0 bases and the J segment 5 bases; nucleotides outside the gene matches: 4. The CDR3 spans 15 residues. The source is a human donor in good health. Sequencing used PBMCs. This chain joins TRBV4-3 and TRBJ2-1; the match to TRBD2 covers 7 bases. The CDR3 nucleotides are TGCGCCAGCAGCCAAGATCTTGCGGGGGACAATGAGCAGTTCTTC. Its translation is CASSQDLAGDNEQFF.